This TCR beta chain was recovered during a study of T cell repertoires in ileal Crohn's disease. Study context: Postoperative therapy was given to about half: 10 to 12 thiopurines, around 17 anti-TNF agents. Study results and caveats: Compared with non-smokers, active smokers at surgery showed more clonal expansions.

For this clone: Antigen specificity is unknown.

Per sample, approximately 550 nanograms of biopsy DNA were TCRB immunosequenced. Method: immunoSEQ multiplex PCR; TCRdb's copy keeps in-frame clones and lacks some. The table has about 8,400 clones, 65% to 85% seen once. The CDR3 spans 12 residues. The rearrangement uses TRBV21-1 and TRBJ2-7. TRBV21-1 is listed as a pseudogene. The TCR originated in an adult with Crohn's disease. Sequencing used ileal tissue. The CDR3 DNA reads TGTGCCAGCAGCTTGGGGACCTACGAGCAGTACTTC. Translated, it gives CASSLGTYEQYF.